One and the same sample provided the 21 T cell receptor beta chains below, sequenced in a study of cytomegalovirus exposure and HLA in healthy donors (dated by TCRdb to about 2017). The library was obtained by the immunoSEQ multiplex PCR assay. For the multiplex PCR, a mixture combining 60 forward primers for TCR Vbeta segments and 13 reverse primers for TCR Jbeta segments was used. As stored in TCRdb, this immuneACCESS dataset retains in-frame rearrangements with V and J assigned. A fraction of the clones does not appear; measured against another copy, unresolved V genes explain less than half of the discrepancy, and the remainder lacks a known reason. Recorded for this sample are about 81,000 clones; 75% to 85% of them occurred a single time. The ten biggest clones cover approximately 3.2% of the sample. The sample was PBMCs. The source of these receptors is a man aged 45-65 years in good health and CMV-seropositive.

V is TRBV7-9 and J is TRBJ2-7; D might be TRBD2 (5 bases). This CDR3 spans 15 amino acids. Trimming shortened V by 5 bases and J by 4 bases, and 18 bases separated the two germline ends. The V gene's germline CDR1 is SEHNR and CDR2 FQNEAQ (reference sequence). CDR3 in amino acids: CASSPVRGLIYEQYF. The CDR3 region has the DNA TGTGCCAGCAGCCCCGTCCGGGGATTAATATACGAGCAGTACTTC.

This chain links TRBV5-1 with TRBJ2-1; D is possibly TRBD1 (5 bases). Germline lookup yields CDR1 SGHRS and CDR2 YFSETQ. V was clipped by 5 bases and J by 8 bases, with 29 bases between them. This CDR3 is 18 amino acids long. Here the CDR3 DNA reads TGCGCCAGCAGACTGGGTCGCTTAGGTGGACAAATGAACGATGAGCAGTTCTTC. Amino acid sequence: CASRLGRLGGQMNDEQFF.

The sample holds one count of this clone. The CDR3 protein is CASSLPYGQIRDEQYF. The CDR3 DNA is TGCGCCAGCAGCCTCCCGTATGGACAGATTAGAGACGAGCAGTACTTC. The chain links TRBV5-1 to TRBJ2-7, with D possibly matching TRBD1 (6 bases). CDR3 length equals 16 residues. The germline CDR1 and CDR2 sequences are SGHRS and YFSETQ. Trimming took off 4 bases at V and 5 bases at J, with 22 bases between the two ends.

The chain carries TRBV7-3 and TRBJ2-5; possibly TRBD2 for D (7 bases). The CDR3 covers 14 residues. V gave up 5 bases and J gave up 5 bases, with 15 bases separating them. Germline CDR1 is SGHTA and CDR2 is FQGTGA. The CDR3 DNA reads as TGTGCCAGCAGCACACAGGGAGGGGGGGAGACCCAGTACTTC. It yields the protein CASSTQGGGETQYF.

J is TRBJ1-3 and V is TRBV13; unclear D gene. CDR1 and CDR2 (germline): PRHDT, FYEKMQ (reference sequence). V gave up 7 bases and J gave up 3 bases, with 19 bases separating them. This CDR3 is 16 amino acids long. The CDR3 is CASTLAGALGGNTIYF. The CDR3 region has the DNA TGTGCCAGCACCCTGGCGGGAGCACTAGGTGGAAACACCATATATTTT.

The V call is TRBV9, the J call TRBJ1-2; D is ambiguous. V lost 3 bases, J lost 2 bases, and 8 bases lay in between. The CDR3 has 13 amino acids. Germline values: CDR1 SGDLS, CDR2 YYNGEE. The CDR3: CASSGTGNYGYTF. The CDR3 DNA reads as TGTGCCAGCAGCGGAACGGGGAACTATGGCTACACCTTC.

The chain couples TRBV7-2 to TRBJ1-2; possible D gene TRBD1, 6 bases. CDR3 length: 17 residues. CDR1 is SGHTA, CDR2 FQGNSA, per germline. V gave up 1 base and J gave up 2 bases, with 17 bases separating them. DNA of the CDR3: TGTGCCAGCAGCTTAGTGGTTTACAGGGACCTGAACTATGGCTACACCTTC. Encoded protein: CASSLVVYRDLNYGYTF.

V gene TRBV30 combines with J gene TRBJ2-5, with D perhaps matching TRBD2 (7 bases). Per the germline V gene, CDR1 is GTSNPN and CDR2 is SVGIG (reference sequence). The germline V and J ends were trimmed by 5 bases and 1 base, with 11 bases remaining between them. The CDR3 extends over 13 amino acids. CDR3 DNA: TGTGCCTGGGCCGGGGGGCCCCAAGAGACCCAGTACTTC. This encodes CAWAGGPQETQYF.

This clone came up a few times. CDR3 sequence reads: CASSGAQGTSRNTEAFF. For the CDR3, the DNA is TGTGCCAGCAGCGGCGCACAGGGAACATCGAGGAACACTGAAGCTTTCTTT. This chain joins TRBV7-9 and TRBJ1-1; weak D call: TRBD1 (6 bases). This CDR3 spans 17 amino acids. Trimming took 5 bases from V and 1 from J, leaving 20 bases between them. Germline CDR1 is SEHNR and CDR2 is FQNEAQ (reference sequence).

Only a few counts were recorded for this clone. The CDR3 protein is CASLPQGTTGELFF. CDR3 sequence (DNA): TGTGCAAGTCTACCGCAGGGAACTACCGGGGAGCTGTTTTTT. The gene calls are TRBV19 and TRBJ2-2, with D possibly being TRBD1 (5 bases). The CDR3 totals 14 residues. From germline, CDR1 is LNHDA and CDR2 SQIVND (reference sequence).

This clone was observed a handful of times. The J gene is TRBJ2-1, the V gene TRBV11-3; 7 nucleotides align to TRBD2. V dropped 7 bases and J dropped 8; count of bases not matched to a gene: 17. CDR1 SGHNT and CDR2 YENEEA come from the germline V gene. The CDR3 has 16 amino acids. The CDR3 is CASNWRREINRDEQFF. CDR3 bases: TGTGCCAGCAACTGGAGGCGGGAGATTAATCGCGATGAGCAGTTCTTC.

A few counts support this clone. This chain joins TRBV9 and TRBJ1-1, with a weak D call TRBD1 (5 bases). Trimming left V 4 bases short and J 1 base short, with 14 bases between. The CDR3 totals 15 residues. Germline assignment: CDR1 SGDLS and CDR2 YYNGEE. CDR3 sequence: CASSPVLTGNTEAFF. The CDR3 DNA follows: TGTGCCAGCAGCCCGGTACTTACAGGGAACACTGAAGCTTTCTTT.

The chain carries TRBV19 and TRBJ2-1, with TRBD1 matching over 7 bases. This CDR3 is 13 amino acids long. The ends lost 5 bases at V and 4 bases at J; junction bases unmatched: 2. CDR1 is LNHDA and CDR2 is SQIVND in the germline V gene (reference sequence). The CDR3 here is CASSVGQYNEQFF. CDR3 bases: TGTGCCAGTAGTGTGGGACAGTACAATGAGCAGTTCTTC.

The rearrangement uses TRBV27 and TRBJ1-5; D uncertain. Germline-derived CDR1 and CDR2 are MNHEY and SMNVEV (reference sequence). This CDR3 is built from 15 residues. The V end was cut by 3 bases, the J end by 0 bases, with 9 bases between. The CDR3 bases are TGTGCCAGCAGTTTGATGGCCGATAGCAATCAGCCCCAGCATTTT. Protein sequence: CASSLMADSNQPQHF.

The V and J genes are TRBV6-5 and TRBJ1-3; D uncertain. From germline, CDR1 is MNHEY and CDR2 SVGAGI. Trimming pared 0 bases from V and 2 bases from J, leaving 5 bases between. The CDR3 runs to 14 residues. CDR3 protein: CASSYSTTGNTIYF. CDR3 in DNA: TGTGCCAGCAGTTACTCGACAACTGGAAACACCATATATTTT.

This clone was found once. Here the CDR3 reads CASSRSPGQGLPRSYEQYF. In nucleotides, the CDR3 is TGTGCCAGCAGCCGGAGTCCGGGACAGGGACTCCCGCGCTCCTACGAGCAGTACTTC. V gene TRBV14 combines with J gene TRBJ2-7; 9 bases fit TRBD1. V was clipped by 4 bases and J by 0 bases; unmatched bases: 16. The CDR3 is 19 amino acids. Germline V CDR1 and CDR2: SGHDN, FVKESK.

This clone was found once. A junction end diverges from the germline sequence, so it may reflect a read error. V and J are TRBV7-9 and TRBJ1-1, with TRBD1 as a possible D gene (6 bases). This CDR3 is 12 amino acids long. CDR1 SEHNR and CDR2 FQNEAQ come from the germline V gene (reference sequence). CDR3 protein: CSSSLAGTEAFF. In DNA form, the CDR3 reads TGTTCCAGCAGCTTAGCGGGGACAGAAGCTTTCTTT.

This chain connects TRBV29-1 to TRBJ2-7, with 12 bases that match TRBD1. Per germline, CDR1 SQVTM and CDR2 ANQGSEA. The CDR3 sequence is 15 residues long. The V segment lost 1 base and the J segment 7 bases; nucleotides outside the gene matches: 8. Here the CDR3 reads CSVEVTGTGGWEQYF. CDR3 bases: TGCAGCGTTGAAGTGACCGGGACAGGGGGCTGGGAGCAGTACTTC.

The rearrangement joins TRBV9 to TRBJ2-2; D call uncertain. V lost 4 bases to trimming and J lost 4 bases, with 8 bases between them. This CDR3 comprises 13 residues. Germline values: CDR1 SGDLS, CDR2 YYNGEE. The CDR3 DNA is TGTGCCAGCAGCTCCTTCAGCACCGGGGAGCTGTTTTTT. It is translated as CASSSFSTGELFF.

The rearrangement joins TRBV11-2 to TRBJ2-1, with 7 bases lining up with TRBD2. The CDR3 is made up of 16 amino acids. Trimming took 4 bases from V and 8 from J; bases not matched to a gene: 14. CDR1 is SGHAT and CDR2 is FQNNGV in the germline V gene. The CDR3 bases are TGTGCCAGCAGCTACCGGGGGAGGGCGGGCTGGGATGAGCAGTTCTTC. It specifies CASSYRGRAGWDEQFF.

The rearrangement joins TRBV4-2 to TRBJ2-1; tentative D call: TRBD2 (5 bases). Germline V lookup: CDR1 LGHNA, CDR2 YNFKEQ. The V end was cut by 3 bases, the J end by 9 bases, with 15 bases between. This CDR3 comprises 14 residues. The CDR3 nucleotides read TGTGCCAGCAGCCATAGCCGAGGCGGGTCTGAGCAGTTCTTC. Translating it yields CASSHSRGGSEQFF.